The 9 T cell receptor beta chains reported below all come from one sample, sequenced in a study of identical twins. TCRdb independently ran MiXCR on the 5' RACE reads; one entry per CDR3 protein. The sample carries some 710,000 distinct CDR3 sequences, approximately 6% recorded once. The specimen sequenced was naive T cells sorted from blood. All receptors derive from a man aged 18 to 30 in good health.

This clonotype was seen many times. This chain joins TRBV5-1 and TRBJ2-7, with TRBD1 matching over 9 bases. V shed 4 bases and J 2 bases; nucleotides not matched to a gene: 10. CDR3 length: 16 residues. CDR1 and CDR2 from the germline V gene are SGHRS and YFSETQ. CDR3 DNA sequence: TGCGCCAGCAGCCAGTCCCCGGACAGGGGCCCCTACGAGCAGTACTTC. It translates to CASSQSPDRGPYEQYF.

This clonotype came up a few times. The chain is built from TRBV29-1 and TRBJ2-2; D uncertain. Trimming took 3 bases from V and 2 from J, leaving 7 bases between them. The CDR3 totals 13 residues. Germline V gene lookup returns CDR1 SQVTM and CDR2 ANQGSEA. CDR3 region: CSVEGPNTGELFF. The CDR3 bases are TGCAGCGTTGAGGGCCCTAACACCGGGGAGCTGTTTTTT.

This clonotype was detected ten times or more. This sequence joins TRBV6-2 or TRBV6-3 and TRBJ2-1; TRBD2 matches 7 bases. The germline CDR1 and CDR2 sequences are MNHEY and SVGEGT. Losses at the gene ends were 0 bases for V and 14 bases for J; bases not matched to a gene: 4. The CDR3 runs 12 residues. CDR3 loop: CASSYSGTKEFF. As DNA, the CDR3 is TGTGCCAGCAGTTACTCCGGGACTAAGGAGTTCTTC.

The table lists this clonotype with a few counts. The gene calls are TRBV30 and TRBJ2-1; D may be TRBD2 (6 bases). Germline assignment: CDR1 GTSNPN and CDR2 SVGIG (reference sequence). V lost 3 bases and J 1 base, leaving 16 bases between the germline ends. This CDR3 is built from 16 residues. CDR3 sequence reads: CAWRGVGGASYNEQFF. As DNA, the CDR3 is TGTGCCTGGAGGGGAGTCGGAGGGGCTTCCTACAATGAGCAGTTCTTC.

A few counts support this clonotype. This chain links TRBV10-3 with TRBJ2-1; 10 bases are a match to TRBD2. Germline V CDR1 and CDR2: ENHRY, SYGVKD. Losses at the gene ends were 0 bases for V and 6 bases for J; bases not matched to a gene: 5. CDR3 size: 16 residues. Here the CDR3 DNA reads TGTGCCATCAGTGAGTCGGGGATAGCGGGAGGCAATGAGCAGTTCTTC. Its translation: CAISESGIAGGNEQFF.

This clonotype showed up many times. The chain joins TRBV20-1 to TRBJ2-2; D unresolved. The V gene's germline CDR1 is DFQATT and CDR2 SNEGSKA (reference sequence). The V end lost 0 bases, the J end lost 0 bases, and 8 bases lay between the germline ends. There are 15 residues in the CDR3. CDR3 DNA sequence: TGCAGTGCTAGAGAGTTCCGGGCGAACACCGGGGAGCTGTTTTTT. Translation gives CSAREFRANTGELFF.

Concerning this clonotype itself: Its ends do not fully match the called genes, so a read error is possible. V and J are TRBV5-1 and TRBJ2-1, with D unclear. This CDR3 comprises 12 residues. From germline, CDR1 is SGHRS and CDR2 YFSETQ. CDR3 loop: CASSLSNKEQFF. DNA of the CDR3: TGCGCCAGCAGCTTGTCGAACAAAGAGCAGTTCTTC. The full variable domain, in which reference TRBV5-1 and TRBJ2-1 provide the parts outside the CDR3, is KAGVTQTPRYLIKTRGQQVTLSCSPISGHRSVSWYQQTPGQGLQFLFEYFSETQRNKGNFPGRFSGRQFSNSRSEMNVSTLELGDSALYLCASSLSNKEQFFGPGTRLTVL.

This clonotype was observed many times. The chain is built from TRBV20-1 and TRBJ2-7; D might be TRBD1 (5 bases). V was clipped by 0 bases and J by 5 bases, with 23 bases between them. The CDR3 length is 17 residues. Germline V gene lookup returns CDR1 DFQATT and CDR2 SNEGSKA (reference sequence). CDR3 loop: CSARDPIGLREINEQYF. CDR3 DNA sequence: TGCAGTGCTAGAGATCCCATAGGCCTCAGGGAAATCAACGAGCAGTACTTC.

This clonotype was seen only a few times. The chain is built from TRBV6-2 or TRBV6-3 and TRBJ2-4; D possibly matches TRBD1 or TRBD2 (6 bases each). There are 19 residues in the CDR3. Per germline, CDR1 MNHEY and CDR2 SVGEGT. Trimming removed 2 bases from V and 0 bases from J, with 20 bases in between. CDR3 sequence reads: CASSYRLRGRQIAKNIQYF. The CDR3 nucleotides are TGTGCCAGCAGTTACCGCCTCCGGGGGCGACAGATAGCCAAAAACATTCAGTACTTC.